This TCR beta chain was sequenced in a study of blood T cell repertoires in COVID-19 (dated by TCRdb to the early 2020s). Looking at the study overall: Samples from collaborators originated in the United States, Italy and Spain and spanned both the acute and convalescent phases of COVID-19. Samples were obtained from the ongoing ImmuneRACE study (first 160 participants) and from about 1,300 subjects provided by 6 global collaborators. The dataset comprised deeply sampled blood TCRbeta repertoires from subjects exposed to, actively infected with, or recovered from COVID-19. Nearly every sample came with metadata listing a de-identified subject ID, COVID-19 status, age in years and sex. Where available, HLA class I and class II types were obtained from metadata supplied by the sample provider rather than from assay-based typing. The prospective study material was composed of cDNA or gDNA derived from T cells, B-cell-depleted T cells, or PBMCs. The repertoires were released in a freely available public database intended as a resource for research on the immune response to SARS-CoV-2. General conclusions and limits of the study: The amount of clinical and demographic metadata varied by source and participant and was provided uncurated.

The CDR3 runs 13 amino acids, cysteine and phenylalanine included. Solely the CDR3 DNA is kept, with 39 bases framed from the first base. V is cut by 4 bases and J by 6 bases, and the space between the germline ends is 14 bases. The germline V gene (reference sequence) sets CDR1 to SGHNT and CDR2 to YYREEE. Concerning this clone: It has no known antigen specificity. No much larger clonotype is one base removed from it; base qualities were not supplied.

The immunoSEQ Assay, a bias-controlled multiplex PCR, was used to amplify TCRbeta CDR3 regions from genomic DNA. The authors' analysis ran thus. Nucleated cell counts per sample were estimated from amplification of reference gene primers within the assay. Sequence reads were collapsed and filtered to measure the absolute abundance of every unique TCRbeta CDR3 rearrangement. For each sample, productive Simpson clonality was calculated as the square root of Simpson's diversity index across productive rearrangements. The immuneACCESS repertoire file appears here via TCRdb, limited to in-frame rearrangements. These files lack a portion of the clones; in checked studies, under half of the deficit traces to unresolved V genes, and the cause of the others is not known. V and J calls and clone size are given by that table; D and trimming were obtained from the DNA. This sample gives 150,000 to 200,000 clones in total; about 87% of them show up just once. Roughly 24% of the sample is in the top ten clones.

The collaborating institutions used their own protocols to collect whole blood in K2EDTA tubes. For TCRbeta analysis, collaborators shipped samples as frozen whole blood, isolated PBMCs, or DNA extracted from either of those sample types. This TCR was recovered from a man aged 60 to 75 with acute or convalescent COVID-19. The V gene is TRBV5-4 and the J gene is TRBJ2-7; perhaps TRBD1 is the D gene, with 6 bases matching. Sequencing was performed on peripheral blood. The DNA reads as follows: TGTGCCAGCAGCACACAGGGATATGCCGAGCAGTACTTC. Translation gives CASSTQGYAEQYF.